The present entry profiles one T cell receptor beta chain with its context. Its antigen is unidentified. This record comes from a study of shared clonotypes between healthy human individuals. Findings and limits, study-wide: In several donors, around 5.5% of naive CD4 clonotypes appeared in common. A reduction in generation probabilities was seen for non-shared clonotypes relative to those shared by all four donors.

Using immunoSEQ multiplex PCR, the repertoire was profiled, and TCRdb retains in-frame clones only, with some absent. The data show 1,500,000 or so clones, over 95% seen once. The CDR3 runs 15 residues. CDR1 is MGHDK and CDR2 is SYGVNS in the germline V gene. V lost 2 bases and J 4 bases, leaving 11 bases between the germline ends. The donors, healthy adults who were HIV-negative, had experienced no recent acute infections or vaccinations. This chain uses TRBV25-1 with TRBJ2-2; tentative D call: TRBD1 (5 bases). The sequenced sample was naive CD4+ T cells sorted from blood. As for subset: CD45RA+ positively selected. The TCR originated in a man aged 25 to 40 in good health. CDR3 in DNA: TGTGCCAGCAGTGAACCCACAGGTTCCACCGGGGAGCTGTTTTTT. Its protein is CASSEPTGSTGELFF.